These 29 T cell receptor beta chains were all obtained from the same sample, sequenced in a study of regulatory T cells in long-lasting Graves disease. Specified time point: newly diagnosed GD, antithyroid drugs for less than 3 months. TCR sequences were obtained from RNA taken from PBMCs. Through Arm-PCR of CDR3 regions and iRepertoire HTBI primers, TCR beta libraries were built. TCRdb reanalysed the multiplex PCR reads using MiXCR and keeps one entry per CDR3 protein. The top ten hold roughly 27% of the sample, which has around 320,000 distinct CDR3 sequences, around 15% seen once. These same data were also listed under a study on T cells in Graves' hyperthyroidism and ophthalmopathy.

Sequencing used peripheral blood mononuclear cells (PBMCs), obtained at new diagnosis, from a patient treated with antithyroid drugs. These receptors were collected from a man in his forties with Graves disease.

In its sample, this clonotype was seen a few times. This chain connects TRBV7-2 to TRBJ1-2, with a possible D match to TRBD1 (6 bases). The germline V and J ends were trimmed by 1 base and 4 bases, with 19 bases remaining between them. This CDR3 contains 17 residues. Germline lookup yields CDR1 SGHTA and CDR2 FQGNSA. The CDR3 here is CASSLGGSWGPIYGYTF. The CDR3 nucleotides are TGTGCCAGCAGCTTAGGAGGGAGTTGGGGGCCTATCTATGGCTACACCTTC.

There are many counts of this clonotype. The chain carries TRBV7-3 and TRBJ2-7; D may be TRBD1 or TRBD2 (6 bases each). CDR1 is SGHTA, CDR2 FQGTGA, per germline. V was clipped by 1 base and J by 2 bases, with 18 bases between them. This CDR3 has 17 residues. The CDR3 reads CASSLKGGAGAAYEQYF. CDR3 in DNA: TGTGCCAGCAGCTTAAAGGGCGGGGCAGGGGCGGCCTACGAGCAGTACTTC.

The rearrangement links TRBV18 to TRBJ2-7; 10 bases match TRBD1. Germline V CDR1 and CDR2: KGHSH, LQKENI. The V gene end was trimmed by 1 base and the J gene end by 7 bases; junction bases not matched to a gene: 10. This CDR3 is 16 amino acids long. The CDR3 DNA follows: TGTGCCAGCTCACCACGGCCGGGACAGGGGCGCGAGGAGCAGTACTTC. Its translation: CASSPRPGQGREEQYF.

In this sample, this clonotype turned up a few times. The CDR3 here is CASSSRMAGANVLTF. CDR3 coding DNA: TGTGCCAGCAGCTCCAGGATGGCAGGGGCCAACGTCCTGACTTTC. V and J are TRBV7-2 and TRBJ2-6; D remains ambiguous. CDR1 and CDR2 from the germline V gene are SGHTA and FQGNSA. This CDR3 has 15 residues. V dropped 4 bases and J dropped 4 bases, with 11 bases sitting between them.

This clonotype was detected many times. The CDR3 DNA follows: TGCAGTGCTAGACGGATGACCGCTCGAAATGAGCAGTTCTTC. This translates into CSARRMTARNEQFF. The chain has TRBV20-1 and TRBJ2-1; D unclear. Germline CDR1 is DFQATT and CDR2 is SNEGSKA (reference sequence). V lost 2 bases and J lost 7, with 15 bases in between. The CDR3 covers 14 residues.

This clonotype was counted only a few times. V is TRBV20-1 and J is TRBJ2-5; 14 bases fit TRBD2. With 5 bases clipped from V and 5 bases from J, the junction kept 7 bases outside the gene matches. The CDR3 sequence is 15 residues long. Germline values: CDR1 DFQATT, CDR2 SNEGSKA (reference sequence). The CDR3 is CSALTSGGAPETQYF. In DNA, the CDR3 is TGCAGTGCTCTGACTAGCGGGGGGGCCCCGGAGACCCAGTACTTC.

V and J are TRBV6-1 and TRBJ2-7; 9 bases are a match to TRBD1. Germline lookup yields CDR1 MNHNS and CDR2 SASEGT. The CDR3 sequence is 12 residues long. Unmatched junction bases numbered 5, after V lost 10 bases and J lost 4 bases. CDR3 amino acids: CANRGLRYEQYF. CDR3 nucleotides: TGTGCCAACAGGGGGCTAAGATACGAGCAGTACTTC.

The chain recombines TRBV20-1 with TRBJ2-1; TRBD2 is a possible D gene (5 bases). V gave up 6 bases and J gave up 4 bases, with 19 bases separating them. The CDR3 is 15 residues long. The germline gives CDR1 DFQATT, CDR2 SNEGSKA (reference sequence). CDR3 in DNA: TGCAGTGCGTCCCGCCGGGATAGAAATTACAATGAGCAGTTCTTC. The encoded protein is CSASRRDRNYNEQFF.

At least ten counts were recorded for this clonotype. The rearrangement uses TRBV27 and TRBJ2-1, with TRBD2 identical over 13 bases. Germline trimming cut 6 bases from V and 6 bases from J; bases unmatched to any gene: 5. Per germline, CDR1 MNHEY and CDR2 SMNVEV (reference sequence). The CDR3 is 15 residues long. CDR3 in amino acids: CASSPGTSGVNEQFF. The CDR3 bases are TGTGCCAGCAGCCCCGGGACTAGCGGGGTCAATGAGCAGTTCTTC.

This chain links TRBV5-1 with TRBJ1-6; D ambiguous. CDR3 length: 15 residues. Trimming took off 0 bases at V and 5 bases at J, with 9 bases between the two ends. Germline V gene lookup returns CDR1 SGHRS and CDR2 YFSETQ. Here the CDR3 reads CASSLGGQNNSPLHF. In DNA, the CDR3 is TGCGCCAGCAGCTTGGGAGGCCAAAATAATTCACCCCTCCACTTT.

This clonotype was detected a few times. The chain uses TRBV2 and TRBJ1-2; TRBD1 agrees at 7 bases. Looked up from germline, CDR1 is SNHLY and CDR2 is FYNNEI. V lost 7 bases and J lost 11; bases outside the gene matches: 10. The CDR3 consists of 12 residues. The CDR3, as DNA: TGTGCCAGCACCGTAGGGGGCGCGGTTTACACCTTC. Protein sequence: CASTVGGAVYTF.

This clonotype was seen a handful of times. Here the CDR3 DNA reads TGCGCCAGCAGCTCCGCGGCTTCCTATGGCTACACCTTC. Translated, it gives CASSSAASYGYTF. V gene TRBV5-1 combines with J gene TRBJ1-2; the D is unclear. Germline lookup yields CDR1 SGHRS and CDR2 YFSETQ. This CDR3 has 13 residues. The V gene lost 3 bases and the J gene lost 4 bases, with 10 bases spanning the gap.

This clonotype was seen many times. The genes are TRBV2 and TRBJ2-1; no reliable D call. The V and J ends lost 5 bases and 6 bases respectively, with 17 bases between them. The CDR3 spans 15 residues. The germline gives CDR1 SNHLY, CDR2 FYNNEI. The CDR3 DNA reads TGTGCCAGCAGTAGGACGAGGCAAGGCATCAATGAGCAGTTCTTC. Its protein product is CASSRTRQGINEQFF.

The CDR3 spells CASSQSKAGGHSNQPQHF. The CDR3 coding sequence is TGCGCCAGCAGCCAATCTAAGGCAGGGGGCCATAGCAATCAGCCCCAGCATTTT. This chain joins TRBV4-1 and TRBJ1-5; TRBD1 matches 8 bases. The CDR3 length is 18 residues. Trimming at V came to 2 bases and at J to 0 bases, leaving 9 bases not matched to a gene. CDR1 and CDR2 (germline): MGHRA, YSYEKL.

The CDR3 DNA sequence: TGCGCCAGCAGCTTGGCCGGGACAATCTCCTACGAGCAGTACTTC. Protein: CASSLAGTISYEQYF. The V gene is TRBV5-1, the J gene TRBJ2-7, with TRBD1 as a possible D gene (6 bases). The V end was cut by 0 bases, the J end by 0 bases, with 10 bases between. The CDR3 covers 15 residues. Germline lookup yields CDR1 SGHRS and CDR2 YFSETQ.

This clonotype was seen at least ten times. The chain links TRBV5-1 to TRBJ1-1; D is unresolved. From germline, CDR1 is SGHRS and CDR2 YFSETQ. The CDR3 totals 14 residues. Trimming left V 5 bases short and J 4 bases short, with 15 bases between. The CDR3 sequence is CASREWGQTTEAFF. As DNA, the CDR3 is TGCGCCAGCAGGGAATGGGGTCAGACCACTGAAGCTTTCTTT.

This clonotype was counted at least ten times. A read error may account for a junction end that differs from germline. The rearrangement uses TRBV5-1 and TRBJ1-3, with D possibly matching TRBD1 (5 bases). There are 15 residues in the CDR3. Germline CDR1 is SGHRS and CDR2 is YFSETQ. The CDR3 bases are TGTGCCAGCAGCCTGAAAGTTGGGGGTGGAAACACCATATATTTT. It is translated as CASSLKVGGGNTIYF.

The chain employs TRBV7-2 and TRBJ1-1; perhaps TRBD1 as D (6 bases). This CDR3 comprises 14 residues. Trimming left V 3 bases short and J 7 bases short, with 15 bases between. Germline V gene lookup returns CDR1 SGHTA and CDR2 FQGNSA. CDR3 in amino acids: CASSLADRPNEAFF. CDR3 bases: TGTGCCAGCAGCTTGGCTGACAGGCCCAATGAAGCTTTCTTT.

This clonotype turned up a few times. The chain joins TRBV6-1 to TRBJ1-2; D is unclear. The CDR3 has 13 amino acids. V lost 4 bases, J lost 2 bases, and 8 bases lay in between. Germline assignment: CDR1 MNHNS and CDR2 SASEGT. In nucleotides, the CDR3 is TGTGCCAGCAGTGTTGTGACAAACTATGGCTACACCTTC. Its protein is CASSVVTNYGYTF.

In its sample, this clonotype was seen many times. The chain carries TRBV6-2 or TRBV6-3 and TRBJ1-5; TRBD1 is a possible D gene (5 bases). Trimming cost V 2 bases and J 0 bases, with 11 bases left between them. CDR3 size: 16 residues. Germline V gene lookup returns CDR1 MNHEY and CDR2 SVGEGT. The CDR3 DNA reads TGTGCCAGCAGTTACGGGGCCAGTTCTAGCAATCAGCCCCAGCATTTT. Protein: CASSYGASSSNQPQHF.

With regard to this clonotype: This may stem from a read error, because a much larger clone lies one nucleotide away. V usage is TRBV3-1 and J usage is TRBJ1-5; no clear D. V was clipped by 0 bases and J by 0 bases, with 3 bases between them. CDR3 size: 14 residues. Looked up from germline, CDR1 is LGHDT and CDR2 is YNNKEL (reference sequence). CDR3 nucleotide sequence: TGTGCCAGCAGCCAAGATCATAGCAATCAGCCCCAGCATTTT. Amino acid sequence: CASSQDHSNQPQHF.

Points on this clonotype: This is likely an artifact of a read error, given a far larger clone one base away. The rearrangement joins TRBV7-9 to TRBJ1-5; 7 bases match TRBD1. The CDR3 spans 14 residues. Germline lookup yields CDR1 SEHNR and CDR2 FQNEAQ (reference sequence). This CDR3 reads CASSIKTGNQSQHF. The CDR3 DNA reads as TGTGCCAGCAGCATTAAGACAGGGAATCAGTCCCAGCATTTT. Looking up the rest from reference TRBV7-9 and TRBJ1-5 gives the full variable domain: DTGVSQNPRHKITKRGQNVTFRCDPISEHNRLYWYRQTLGQGPEFLTYFQNEAQLEKSRLLSDRFSAERPKGSFSTLEIQRTEQGDSAMYLCASSIKTGNQSQHFGDGTRLSIL.

This clonotype showed up just a few times. The chain is built from TRBV28 and TRBJ1-2; the match to TRBD1 covers 9 bases. Losses at the gene ends were 5 bases for V and 1 base for J; bases not matched to a gene: 5. Germline CDR1 is MDHEN and CDR2 is SYDVKM. The CDR3 contains 15 residues. The CDR3 DNA follows: TGTGCCAGCAGTACCGGACAGGGGTTTAACTATGGCTACACCTTC. It translates to CASSTGQGFNYGYTF.

At least ten counts were recorded for this clonotype. This chain links TRBV7-2 with TRBJ2-5; perhaps TRBD1 as D (5 bases). Germline CDR1 is SGHTA and CDR2 is FQGNSA. V was clipped by 4 bases and J by 5 bases, with 11 bases between them. CDR3 length: 13 residues. In nucleotides, the CDR3 is TGTGCCAGCAGCTCCACAGGTTTCGAGACCCAGTACTTC. It codes for CASSSTGFETQYF. The whole variable domain, filled in from reference TRBV7-2 and TRBJ2-5, reads GAGVSQSPSNKVTEKGKDVELRCDPISGHTALYWYRQSLGQGLEFLIYFQGNSAPDKSGLPSDRFSAERTGGSVSTLTIQRTQQEDSAVYLCASSSTGFETQYFGPGTRLLVL.

This clonotype was found many times. The gene calls are TRBV7-2 and TRBJ2-7; 7 bases align to TRBD1. From germline, CDR1 is SGHTA and CDR2 FQGNSA. This CDR3 has 13 residues. Trimming took 4 bases from V and 3 from J; bases not matched to a gene: 3. The CDR3 spells CASSSDRNYEQYF. The CDR3 coding sequence is TGTGCCAGCAGCTCGGACAGGAACTACGAGCAGTACTTC.

The chain joins TRBV20-1 to TRBJ1-1; no reliable D call. V lost 0 bases to trimming and J lost 11 bases, with 19 bases between them. The CDR3 runs to 14 residues. Germline V gives CDR1 DFQATT, CDR2 SNEGSKA (reference sequence). The CDR3 spells CSARDQTSREEAFF. In DNA, the CDR3 is TGCAGTGCTAGAGATCAAACATCTCGTGAAGAGGCTTTCTTT.

This clonotype was seen ten or more times. The CDR3 region is CATSQTSNEQFF. CDR3 nucleotide sequence: TGTGCCACCAGTCAAACGAGTAATGAGCAGTTCTTC. The V gene is TRBV24-1, the J gene TRBJ2-1; D is undetermined. Looked up from germline, CDR1 is KGHDR and CDR2 is SFDVKD. The V end was cut by 6 bases, the J end by 7 bases, with 9 bases between. The length of the CDR3 is 12 residues.

This clonotype was recorded a few times. This chain connects TRBV18 to TRBJ2-5, with D hard to call. V lost 4 bases and J 4 bases, leaving 22 bases between the germline ends. The CDR3 is made up of 17 amino acids. Germline V lookup: CDR1 KGHSH, CDR2 LQKENI. The CDR3 nucleotides are TGTGCCAGCTCACTCCGCGTTTCGCTGGAGCCCCCAGAGACCCAGTACTTC. Its translation is CASSLRVSLEPPETQYF.

As concerns this clonotype: The likely explanation is a read error, given a far larger clone one base away. The chain carries TRBV13 and TRBJ2-5; 8 bases map to TRBD1. CDR1 is PRHDT and CDR2 is FYEKMQ in the germline V gene (reference sequence). Losses at the gene ends were 6 bases for V and 7 bases for J; bases not matched to a gene: 10. The length of the CDR3 is 14 residues. CDR3 nucleotides: TGTGCCAGCAGTTTCGGCGACAGGGGAGGGACCCAGTACTTC. Translating gives CASSFGDRGGTQYF.